The source of this T cell receptor (beta chain) is a study of cytomegalovirus exposure and HLA in healthy donors. Study details: There were 100 million to 130 million unique TCR beta sequences, drawn from about 180 million T cells, in an earlier analysis. Whole-study findings and limits: Most TCRs appeared rarely, but some public TCRs recurred in many donors.

In the case of this clone: Its antigen is not known.

PCR amplification relied on 60 Vbeta primers (plus 13 Jbeta primers). Generated by immunoSEQ multiplex PCR, the TCRdb table keeps only in-frame clones and is missing some. The table shows fewer than 200,000 clones, with 60% to 80% occurring only once. The V end was cut by 0 bases, the J end by 6 bases, with 15 bases between. Germline-derived CDR1 and CDR2 are SGHNT and YYREEE (reference sequence). The length of the CDR3 is 16 residues. This rearrangement joins TRBV5-4 to TRBJ2-2, with D maybe TRBD2 (5 bases). The specimen was PBMCs. The sequence was collected from a man between 60 and 75 years old in good health and CMV-seronegative. The CDR3 coding sequence is TGTGCCAGCAGCTTGGTCCGTGGCGTAGCGCCCGGGGAGCTGTTTTTT. Its protein product is CASSLVRGVAPGELFF.